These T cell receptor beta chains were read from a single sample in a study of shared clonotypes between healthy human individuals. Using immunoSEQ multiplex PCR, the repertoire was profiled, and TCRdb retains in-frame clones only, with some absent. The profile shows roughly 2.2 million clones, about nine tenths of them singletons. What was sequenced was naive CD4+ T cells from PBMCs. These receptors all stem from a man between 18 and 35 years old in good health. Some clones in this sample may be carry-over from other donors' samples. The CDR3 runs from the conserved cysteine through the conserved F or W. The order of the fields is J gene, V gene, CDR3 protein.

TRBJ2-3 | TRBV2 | CASSYRTSGSTDTQYF
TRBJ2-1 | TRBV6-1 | CASSEAPRAPNEQFF
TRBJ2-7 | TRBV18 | CASTQQQSKAYEQYF
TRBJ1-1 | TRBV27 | CASSTEAFF
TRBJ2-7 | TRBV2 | CASSRTSGRGNEQYF
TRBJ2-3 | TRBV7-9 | CASSIRPRGQDTQYF
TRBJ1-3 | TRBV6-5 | CASSYGGPISGNTIYF
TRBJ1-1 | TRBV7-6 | CASGGGQGGNTEAFF
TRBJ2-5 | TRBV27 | CASSRQGSETQYF
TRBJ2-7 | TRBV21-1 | CASSKRPVDIPPYEQYF
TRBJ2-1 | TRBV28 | CASSLTWGGTSYNEQFF